This TCR beta chain appears in the sequencing data of a study of Graves' ophthalmopathy and Graves' hyperthyroidism. Moderate-to-severe activity, CAS at least 3, NOSPECS at least 4 and duration under 3 months characterized donors with ophthalmopathy. This CDR3 is built from 14 residues. Germline V gene data show CDR1 as SEHNR and CDR2 as FQNEAQ (reference sequence). Deletions cut 7 bases from V and 1 base from J, with 12 bases between. Amplifying from RNA transcripts, the study obtained TCR beta CDR3 regions. In the first round, RT-PCR was carried out with HTBI primers, and a multiplex PCR formed the second round. TCRdb redid the calling of the multiplex PCR reads with MiXCR, one entry per CDR3 protein. This table has hundreds of thousands of distinct CDR3 sequences, over 40% appearing once.

The genes are TRBV7-9 and TRBJ2-3; weak D call: TRBD1 (5 bases). The TCR was taken from an adult man with Graves' ophthalmopathy. The sample was peripheral blood. The CDR3 coding sequence is TGTGCCAGCACCCATGGGGCAGGCACAGATACGCAGTATTTT. Its translation is CASTHGAGTDTQYF.